This T cell receptor beta chain emerged from a study of blood T cell repertoires in COVID-19. This table comes from immunoSEQ multiplex PCR, and its TCRdb copy is limited to in-frame clones, with some not included. Among around 230,000 clones listed, approximately 85% were seen once. This CDR3 contains 16 residues. Germline V gene sequence: CDR1 SGDLS, CDR2 YYNGEE. Trimming pared 0 bases from V and 1 base from J, leaving 11 bases between. The source is a woman between 55 and 75 years old with active or convalescent COVID-19. The chain links TRBV9 to TRBJ1-3; D remains unclear. Sequencing used peripheral blood. The CDR3 reads CASSVAGAGSGNTIYF. The CDR3 bases are TGTGCCAGCAGCGTAGCCGGCGCCGGGTCTGGAAACACCATATATTTT.